A single sample gave rise to the 18 T cell receptor beta chains below, sequenced in a study of radiotherapy plus CTLA-4 blockade in lung cancer. Generated by immunoSEQ multiplex PCR, the TCRdb table keeps only in-frame clones and is missing some. The sample contains around 70,000 clones, approximately 80% of which appear only once. Sample: peripheral blood, taken from a patient treated with radiotherapy plus ipilimumab. Source of these receptors: a human donor with non-small cell lung cancer who had a partial response to radiotherapy plus ipilimumab.

The chain couples TRBV5-1 to TRBJ2-7; 10 bases match TRBD1. The germline V gene encodes CDR1 SGHRS and CDR2 YFSETQ. This CDR3 has 14 residues. J lost 6 bases, V lost 2 bases, and 5 bases had no gene match. The CDR3 sequence: CASSLGQGDREQYF. The DNA of the CDR3 is TGCGCCAGCAGCTTAGGACAGGGGGATCGCGAGCAGTACTTC.

This clone was seen just once. The chain employs TRBV5-3 and TRBJ2-7; TRBD2 agrees at 10 bases. TRBV5-3 is given ORF status, its function remaining uncertain. V gave up 4 bases and J gave up 3 bases; unmatched junction bases: 10. This CDR3 comprises 16 residues. As DNA, the CDR3 is TGTGCCAGAAGCGTCCCCCCTTTAGCGGGAGGCTACGAGCAGTACTTC. Amino acid sequence: CARSVPPLAGGYEQYF.

This chain joins TRBV7-9 and TRBJ2-4, with D maybe TRBD2 (5 bases). CDR3 length: 13 residues. The V end lost 3 bases, the J end lost 7 bases, and 10 bases lay between the germline ends. Per germline, CDR1 SEHNR and CDR2 FQNEAQ (reference sequence). The CDR3 sequence is CASSFGERNIQYF. CDR3 DNA sequence: TGTGCCAGCAGCTTCGGAGAGCGGAACATTCAGTACTTC.

This chain's CDR3 is CASSLGLAGYNEQFF. CDR3 DNA sequence: TGCGCCAGCAGCTTGGGACTAGCGGGGTACAATGAGCAGTTCTTC. The rearrangement uses TRBV5-1 and TRBJ2-1, with 11 bases lining up with TRBD2. V lost 0 bases to trimming and J lost 4 bases; unmatched junction nucleotides: 0. The length of the CDR3 is 15 residues. Per germline, CDR1 SGHRS and CDR2 YFSETQ. Looking up the rest from reference TRBV5-1 and TRBJ2-1 gives the full variable domain: KAGVTQTPRYLIKTRGQQVTLSCSPISGHRSVSWYQQTPGQGLQFLFEYFSETQRNKGNFPGRFSGRQFSNSRSEMNVSTLELGDSALYLCASSLGLAGYNEQFFGPGTRLTVL.

V gene TRBV7-9 combines with J gene TRBJ2-2; 7 bases are a match to TRBD2. The germline V gene encodes CDR1 SEHNR and CDR2 FQNEAQ (reference sequence). With 7 bases clipped from V and 2 bases from J, the junction kept 4 bases outside the gene matches. The CDR3 is 14 residues long. In DNA, the CDR3 is TGTGCCAGCATCTGGGGGGGAAACACCGGGGAGCTGTTTTTT. Its protein product is CASIWGGNTGELFF.

The rearrangement links TRBV28 to TRBJ2-7, with D tentatively TRBD2 (6 bases). The CDR3 totals 15 residues. The V end was cut by 6 bases, the J end by 2 bases, with 17 bases between. CDR1 MDHEN and CDR2 SYDVKM come from the germline V gene. CDR3 sequence (DNA): TGTGCCAGCAGCAAAGCGGGCCCGTTTACCTACGAGCAGTACTTC. It codes for CASSKAGPFTYEQYF.

In the case of this clone: Compared with germline, one end of the junction differs, possibly owing to a read error. This sequence joins TRBV6-1 and TRBJ1-5; D may be TRBD1 (6 bases). Germline V gene lookup returns CDR1 MNHNS and CDR2 SASEGT. The CDR3 spans 11 residues. The CDR3: CASSDWVDSYF. In DNA, the CDR3 is TGTGCCAGCAGCGATTGGGTGGACAGCTATTTT.

V gene TRBV21-1 combines with J gene TRBJ1-4; the table's D gene call, TRBD1, was not cross checked with the DNA. TRBV21-1 is shown as a pseudogene. The CDR3 spans 17 residues. The CDR3 nucleotides read TGTGCCAGCAGCAGGGGACAACCAATTGCAACTAATGAAAAACTGTTTTTT. Amino acids: CASSRGQPIATNEKLFF.

The chain is built from TRBV18 and TRBJ1-2; D may be TRBD1 (6 bases). The length of the CDR3 is 14 residues. V lost 2 bases to trimming and J lost 8 bases, with 15 bases between them. Germline V gene sequence: CDR1 KGHSH, CDR2 LQKENI. CDR3 residues: CASSPTGPLGGYTF. CDR3 in DNA: TGTGCCAGCTCACCAACAGGGCCTTTGGGCGGCTACACCTTC.

This chain uses TRBV14 with TRBJ2-5; D remains unclear. Germline CDR1 is SGHDN and CDR2 is FVKESK. V was cut by 0 bases and J by 2 bases, with 7 bases left in between. This CDR3 contains 14 residues. The CDR3 DNA reads TGTGCCAGCAGCCAAGAGCAGTCACAAGAGACCCAGTACTTC. Residues: CASSQEQSQETQYF.

V is TRBV28 and J is TRBJ1-1; D unclear. The ends were cut back, 10 bases at V and 0 bases at J, with 12 bases in the middle. Per the germline V gene, CDR1 is MDHEN and CDR2 is SYDVKM. The CDR3 consists of 13 residues. CDR3 protein: CATSPPVNTEAFF. CDR3 nucleotides: TGTGCCACCAGCCCCCCGGTGAACACTGAAGCTTTCTTT.

J is TRBJ1-1 and V is TRBV19; no firm D call. Germline CDR1 and CDR2: LNHDA and SQIVND (reference sequence). The CDR3 is 13 residues long. V was pared by 3 bases and J by 2 bases, with 7 bases between. The DNA for the CDR3 is TGTGCCAGTAGTATTGGGAGAAACACTGAAGCTTTCTTT. Translating gives CASSIGRNTEAFF.

The table lists this clone with a count of one. V usage is TRBV2 and J usage is TRBJ2-3, with 12 nucleotides matching TRBD2. Per the germline V gene, CDR1 is SNHLY and CDR2 is FYNNEI. This CDR3 has 15 residues. The V and J ends lost 6 bases and 6 bases, in that order; junction bases with no gene match: 7. The CDR3: CASRGRLAGVDTQYF. CDR3 coding DNA: TGTGCCAGCAGGGGCCGACTAGCGGGAGTGGATACGCAGTATTTT.

CDR3 coding DNA: TGTGCCAGCAGTTTCAGGGTCATAGGCTACGAGCAGTACTTC. It yields the protein CASSFRVIGYEQYF. V is TRBV27 and J is TRBJ2-7; a weak D match, TRBD1 (5 bases). Germline V gene sequence: CDR1 MNHEY, CDR2 SMNVEV (reference sequence). Trimming took 3 bases from V and 3 from J, leaving 12 bases between them. The CDR3 is 14 residues long.

This chain's CDR3 is CASSLGTGGDEQFF. The CDR3 DNA reads as TGCGCCAGCAGCTTGGGGACAGGGGGCGATGAGCAGTTCTTC. The V gene is TRBV5-1, the J gene TRBJ2-1, with 11 bases matching TRBD1. Germline V gives CDR1 SGHRS, CDR2 YFSETQ. This CDR3 has 14 residues. V trimming: 0 bases; J trimming: 8 bases; junction bases outside the gene matches: 1.

The chain uses TRBV27 and TRBJ2-7; 8 positions match TRBD1. In germline, CDR1 is MNHEY, CDR2 SMNVEV (reference sequence). CDR3 size: 14 residues. The V gene end was trimmed by 4 bases and the J gene end by 2 bases; junction bases not matched to a gene: 4. Written as DNA, the CDR3 is TGTGCCAGCAGTTCTCGGACAGGGCCCTACGAGCAGTACTTC. It specifies CASSSRTGPYEQYF.

The chain combines TRBV7-9 with TRBJ1-1, with 7 bases lining up with TRBD1. The CDR3 spans 15 residues. Germline CDR1 reads SEHNR; CDR2 reads FQNEAQ (reference sequence). The V segment lost 5 bases and the J segment 11 bases; nucleotides outside the gene matches: 17. For the CDR3, the DNA is TGTGCCAGCAGCCCCAGGGACAGCGAAGCGACGGTCGCTTTCTTT. Amino acid sequence: CASSPRDSEATVAFF.

The chain joins TRBV2 to TRBJ1-1; a weak D match, TRBD1 (6 bases). This CDR3 has 13 residues. The ends were cut back, 6 bases at V and 2 bases at J, with 10 bases in the middle. Germline assignment: CDR1 SNHLY and CDR2 FYNNEI. The CDR3 reads CASSVQGNTEAFF. The DNA for the CDR3 is TGTGCCAGCAGCGTACAGGGTAACACTGAAGCTTTCTTT. Full variable domain (outside the CDR3, taken from reference TRBV2 and TRBJ1-1): EPEVTQTPSHQVTQMGQEVILRCVPISNHLYFYWYRQILGQKVEFLVSFYNNEISEKSEIFDDQFSVERPDGSNFTLKIRSTKLEDSAMYFCASSVQGNTEAFFGQGTRLTVV.